This entry lists 26 T cell receptor beta chains sequenced from one sample in a study of Ad26.COV2.S vaccination and SARS-CoV-2 variants. Profiling relied on immunoSEQ multiplex PCR, and the TCRdb table lists in-frame clones only, not all of them. Among some 640,000 clones, approximately 88% were seen once, and the ten largest hold roughly 1.5%. Treatment specified: over 15 received Ad26.COV2.S at low or high dose, single or two shots; 5 received placebo; per-sample allocation not given. Day 63 after the first injection of vaccine or placebo was the sampling time. Sample: peripheral blood, taken in a trial of Ad26.COV2.S vaccine versus placebo. The origin of the receptors is a person aged 18-65 years who received the Ad26.COV2.S COVID-19 vaccine or a placebo.

The chain carries TRBV2 and TRBJ2-2; tentatively, D is TRBD2 (5 bases). Trimming took off 6 bases at V and 0 bases at J, with 11 bases between the two ends. Per the germline V gene, CDR1 is SNHLY and CDR2 is FYNNEI. CDR3 length equals 15 residues. The DNA for the CDR3 is TGTGCCAGCAGCCCTACTAGGACGAACACCGGGGAGCTGTTTTTT. This gives the protein CASSPTRTNTGELFF.

This rearrangement joins TRBV6-5 to TRBJ2-1; the D gene is possibly TRBD1 (6 bases). Germline assignment: CDR1 MNHEY and CDR2 SVGAGI. With 1 base removed from V and 9 bases from J, the gap between germline ends came to 19 bases. The CDR3 covers 16 residues. CDR3 sequence reads: CASSYYTGTGFGEQFF. DNA of the CDR3: TGTGCCAGCAGTTACTACACAGGGACGGGCTTCGGTGAGCAGTTCTTC.

In regard to this clone: The same CDR3 also results from other DNA sequences found in this sample. This chain links TRBV7-9 with TRBJ2-1; D is uncertain. V was cut by 1 base and J by 0 bases, with 7 bases left in between. CDR1 and CDR2 (germline): SEHNR, FQNEAQ (reference sequence). The CDR3 is 15 amino acids. The CDR3 loop reads CASSLDSSSYNEQFF. DNA of the CDR3: TGTGCCAGCAGCTTAGACTCCAGCTCCTACAATGAGCAGTTCTTC. The whole variable domain, filled in from reference TRBV7-9 and TRBJ2-1, reads DTGVSQNPRHKITKRGQNVTFRCDPISEHNRLYWYRQTLGQGPEFLTYFQNEAQLEKSRLLSDRFSAERPKGSFSTLEIQRTEQGDSAMYLCASSLDSSSYNEQFFGPGTRLTVL.

The rearrangement links TRBV6-5 to TRBJ1-2; TRBD1 agrees at 9 bases. The trim removed 10 bases at V and 4 bases at J, leaving 13 bases unmatched. CDR1 is MNHEY, CDR2 SVGAGI, per germline. This CDR3 is 15 amino acids long. Here the CDR3 reads CAIDPGTGLGYGYTF. CDR3 bases: TGTGCCATAGACCCCGGGACAGGGCTTGGCTATGGCTACACCTTC.

The gene calls are TRBV7-9 and TRBJ2-7; the match to TRBD1 covers 10 bases. Losses at the gene ends were 2 bases for V and 3 bases for J; bases not matched to a gene: 1. The CDR3 loop spans 14 amino acids. From germline, CDR1 is SEHNR and CDR2 FQNEAQ (reference sequence). CDR3 residues: CASSLWTGGYEQYF. The CDR3 bases are TGTGCCAGCAGCTTATGGACAGGGGGCTACGAGCAGTACTTC.

The V and J genes are TRBV6-5 and TRBJ1-2, with 10 positions matching TRBD1. Per the germline V gene, CDR1 is MNHEY and CDR2 is SVGAGI. With V trimmed by 6 bases and J by 7 bases, 8 bases remained unmatched. The CDR3 has 14 residues. The CDR3 loop is CASRPPGQGFGYTF. The CDR3 region has the DNA TGTGCCAGCAGACCTCCGGGACAGGGGTTTGGCTACACCTTC.

This clone was found once. The same CDR3 arises from other DNA sequences in this sample as well. The V call is TRBV5-6, the J call TRBJ2-5; a weak D match, TRBD1 (5 bases). The CDR3 runs 14 residues. Germline lookup yields CDR1 SGHDT and CDR2 YYEEEE. V gave up 2 bases and J gave up 2 bases, with 10 bases separating them. In DNA form, the CDR3 reads TGTGCCAGCAGCTTTAGGGGTCCGCAAGAGACCCAGTACTTC. It translates to CASSFRGPQETQYF.

CDR3 coding DNA: TGTGCCACCAGCTCCCGTGGAGGGAGGGCGAACACCGGGGAGCTGTTTTTT. Protein product: CATSSRGGRANTGELFF. The chain is built from TRBV15 and TRBJ2-2, with TRBD2 matching over 7 bases. The germline gives CDR1 LNHNV, CDR2 YYDKDF (reference sequence). The V gene end was trimmed by 5 bases and the J gene end by 0 bases; junction bases not matched to a gene: 9. This CDR3 region has 17 residues.

The rearrangement joins TRBV7-3 to TRBJ2-7; D gene ambiguous. The CDR3 spans 13 residues. Trimming took off 1 base at V and 3 bases at J, with 7 bases between the two ends. Germline lookup yields CDR1 SGHTA and CDR2 FQGTGA. This CDR3 is CASSLMADYEQYF. CDR3 coding DNA: TGTGCCAGCAGCTTAATGGCAGACTACGAGCAGTACTTC.

Turning to this clone: Other DNA sequences from this sample encode an identical CDR3 as well. V and J are TRBV27 and TRBJ2-7; tentative D call: TRBD1 (6 bases). Trimming removed 2 bases from V and 2 bases from J, with 7 bases in between. CDR1 is MNHEY, CDR2 SMNVEV, per germline (reference sequence). The CDR3 length is 13 residues. The DNA for the CDR3 is TGTGCCAGCAGTTTAGGACAGCCCTACGAGCAGTACTTC. It encodes CASSLGQPYEQYF.

The gene calls are TRBV3-1 (or the pseudogene TRBV3-2) and TRBJ2-2; possible D gene TRBD2, 6 bases. V was pared by 0 bases and J by 2 bases, with 13 bases between. The CDR3 is made up of 17 amino acids. Germline values: CDR1 LGHDT, CDR2 YNNKEL (reference sequence). CDR3 loop: CASSQDWGLLNTGELFF. The CDR3 nucleotides read TGTGCCAGCAGCCAAGATTGGGGACTTCTAAACACCGGGGAGCTGTTTTTT.

The J gene is TRBJ2-3, the V gene TRBV5-4; weak D call: TRBD2 (6 bases). Germline loops: CDR1 SGHNT, CDR2 YYREEE (reference sequence). V lost 3 bases and J 2 bases, leaving 16 bases between the germline ends. CDR3 length: 16 residues. CDR3 DNA: TGTGCCAGCAGCTGGGGTGGGCGGGGCGACACAGATACGCAGTATTTT. It yields the protein CASSWGGRGDTDTQYF.

V is TRBV30 and J is TRBJ2-2; 8 nucleotides agree with TRBD2. V shed 3 bases, J shed 5 bases, and the junction held 8 bases outside the gene matches. The CDR3 is made up of 15 amino acids. Germline assignment: CDR1 GTSNPN and CDR2 SVGIG (reference sequence). The CDR3, as DNA: TGTGCCTGGAGCTGGGGACTAGTAGAGACCGGGGAGCTGTTTTTT. It is translated as CAWSWGLVETGELFF.

The J gene is TRBJ2-7, the V gene TRBV28; 9 bases match TRBD1. CDR1 is MDHEN and CDR2 is SYDVKM in the germline V gene. The V segment lost 5 bases and the J segment 3 bases; nucleotides outside the gene matches: 8. The CDR3 loop spans 15 amino acids. In nucleotides, the CDR3 is TGTGCCAGCAGTCCCAGGACAGGGGCATACTACGAGCAGTACTTC. Translation: CASSPRTGAYYEQYF.

Points on this clone: A read error may account for a junction end that differs from germline. The chain carries TRBV2 and TRBJ1-2; 9 bases map to TRBD1. Per the germline V gene, CDR1 is SNHLY and CDR2 is FYNNEI. The CDR3 has 15 amino acids. The CDR3 nucleotides read TGTGTCAGCAGCCCGGGGACAGGGTTGCACTATGGCTACACCTTC. This encodes CVSSPGTGLHYGYTF.

V gene TRBV6-5 combines with J gene TRBJ2-7; tentatively, D is TRBD1 (6 bases). The CDR3 runs 14 residues. V lost 6 bases and J 1 base, leaving 13 bases between the germline ends. CDR1 is MNHEY and CDR2 is SVGAGI in the germline V gene. Here the CDR3 reads CASRLTTGSYEQYF. The CDR3 DNA follows: TGTGCCAGCAGGCTCACAACAGGGTCCTACGAGCAGTACTTC.

The chain couples TRBV19 to TRBJ1-1; no firm D call. Looked up from germline, CDR1 is LNHDA and CDR2 is SQIVND (reference sequence). This CDR3 contains 15 residues. V was shortened by 7 bases and J by 1 base, with 16 bases between the two germline ends. The CDR3 here is CASTPGGQANTEAFF. In DNA, the CDR3 is TGTGCCAGTACCCCGGGTGGGCAGGCGAACACTGAAGCTTTCTTT.

The chain links TRBV3-1 (or the pseudogene TRBV3-2) to TRBJ2-5, with D uncertain. The V and J ends lost 4 bases and 1 base respectively, with 7 bases between them. The CDR3 sequence is 13 residues long. Germline values: CDR1 LGHDT, CDR2 YNNKEL (reference sequence). The CDR3 bases are TGTGCCAGCAGCCCGCCAAGCCAAGAGACCCAGTACTTC. It encodes CASSPPSQETQYF.

The V gene is TRBV19, the J gene TRBJ2-5; 9 bases align to TRBD2. V shed 2 bases, J shed 5 bases, and the junction held 6 bases outside the gene matches. The germline CDR1 and CDR2 sequences are LNHDA and SQIVND (reference sequence). CDR3 size: 15 residues. The CDR3 sequence is CASSIRGRARETQYF. The CDR3 DNA reads as TGTGCCAGTAGTATACGCGGGAGGGCAAGGGAGACCCAGTACTTC.

This chain connects TRBV6-2 or TRBV6-3 to TRBJ1-5; D call uncertain. The germline CDR1 and CDR2 sequences are MNHEY and SVGEGT. Trimming cost V 4 bases and J 1 base, with 8 bases left between them. The CDR3 spans 14 residues. The chain's CDR3 is CASSFAGSNQPQHF. In nucleotides, the CDR3 is TGTGCCAGCAGTTTCGCAGGAAGCAATCAGCCCCAGCATTTT.

The rearrangement links TRBV4-2 to TRBJ2-7; 10 bases match TRBD2. CDR1 is LGHNA, CDR2 YNFKEQ, per germline. The ends lost 2 bases at V and 2 bases at J; junction bases unmatched: 6. The CDR3 consists of 16 residues. CDR3 sequence reads: CASSQNVLAGAYEQYF. In DNA, the CDR3 is TGTGCCAGCAGCCAAAACGTCCTAGCGGGAGCCTACGAGCAGTACTTC.

This clone was recorded only once. V is TRBV13 and J is TRBJ1-3; D call uncertain. Trimming cost V 3 bases and J 0 bases, with 6 bases left between them. The CDR3 runs to 14 residues. Germline CDR1 and CDR2: PRHDT and FYEKMQ (reference sequence). CDR3 sequence: CASSFPDSGNTIYF. CDR3 nucleotides: TGTGCCAGCAGCTTCCCCGACTCTGGAAACACCATATATTTT.

The table lists this clone with a count of one. The chain has TRBV5-1 and TRBJ2-7, with D hard to call. The CDR3 has 13 amino acids. Germline V gene data show CDR1 as SGHRS and CDR2 as YFSETQ. Trimming stripped 0 bases from V and 4 bases from J, with 8 bases between. CDR3 bases: TGCGCCAGCAGCTTGGAAGCCCTATACGAGCAGTACTTC. It codes for CASSLEALYEQYF. The whole variable domain, remainder taken from reference TRBV5-1 and TRBJ2-7, is KAGVTQTPRYLIKTRGQQVTLSCSPISGHRSVSWYQQTPGQGLQFLFEYFSETQRNKGNFPGRFSGRQFSNSRSEMNVSTLELGDSALYLCASSLEALYEQYFGPGTRLTVT.

This chain links TRBV4-3 with TRBJ2-1; 8 bases agree with TRBD2. V shed 4 bases and J 4 bases; nucleotides not matched to a gene: 3. CDR1 and CDR2 from the germline V gene are LGHNA and YSLEER. The CDR3 covers 14 residues. The CDR3 sequence: CASSPGGGYNEQFF. CDR3 nucleotide sequence: TGCGCCAGCAGCCCCGGGGGGGGGTACAATGAGCAGTTCTTC.

About this clone itself: At one boundary the junction diverges from the germline segment, which might be a read error. The chain uses TRBV2 and TRBJ1-5, with unresolved D. Germline values: CDR1 SNHLY, CDR2 FYNNEI. The CDR3 runs to 13 residues. The CDR3 here is CVSTPDSGQPQHF. The DNA for the CDR3 is TGTGTCAGCACCCCGGACTCGGGTCAGCCCCAGCATTTT.

The rearrangement links TRBV15 to TRBJ2-7; D might be TRBD1 (5 bases). Trimming removed 0 bases at V and 3 bases at J, with 12 bases between. The CDR3 is 15 residues long. Looked up from germline, CDR1 is LNHNV and CDR2 is YYDKDF (reference sequence). This chain's CDR3 is CATSREQDSGYEQYF. DNA of the CDR3: TGTGCCACCAGCAGAGAACAGGATTCTGGCTACGAGCAGTACTTC.